This TCR beta chain was identified during a study of Ad26.COV2.S vaccination and SARS-CoV-2 variants. Study results and caveats: After vaccination, substantial breadth of spike-specific CD8+ and CD4+ responses was reported.

The assay was immunoSEQ multiplex PCR, and TCRdb's table has in-frame clones only and misses some. The table has 450,000 to 550,000 clones, approximately 89% seen once; the top ten hold over 2%. With 6 bases removed from V and 3 bases from J, the gap between germline ends came to 9 bases. The CDR3 length is 13 residues. In germline, CDR1 is MGHDK, CDR2 SYGVNS. To note about this clone: Its antigen is as yet unknown.

Treatment meaning: roughly 18 received Ad26.COV2.S at low or high dose, single or two shots; about five received placebo; per-sample allocation not given. Specimen acquisition occurred on day 63 following the initial vaccine or placebo injection. The receptor was derived from a person aged 18 to 59 who received the Ad26.COV2.S COVID-19 vaccine or a placebo. The material was peripheral blood, obtained in a trial of Ad26.COV2.S vaccine versus placebo. The chain uses TRBV25-1 and TRBJ2-1, with D possibly being TRBD1 (6 bases). The CDR3 DNA reads TGTGCCAGCAGAACAGGGTTCTACAATGAGCAGTTCTTC. It translates to CASRTGFYNEQFF.